The TCR beta chain described here comes from a study of OX40 agonist ivuxolimab in advanced cancers. About the full investigation: The costimulatory receptor OX40 (CD134) was targeted by ivuxolimab, a fully human IgG2 agonistic monoclonal antibody. Intravenous ivuxolimab was administered to patients every 2 weeks at six dose levels: 0.01, 0.1, 0.3, 1.5, 3 and 10 mg/kg. Among the 52 dose-escalation patients, around 19 had hepatocellular carcinoma, approximately 15 melanoma, 9 renal cell carcinoma and 9 head and neck cancer. In the dose-escalation cohort, about four fifths of patients were male, and the mean age was 60 years with a range of roughly 20 to 79. Patients were allowed to have had prior anti-PD-1, anti-PD-L1 or anti-CTLA-4 therapy, and more than 35% of the dose-escalation patients had been treated with checkpoint inhibitors. Partial responses occurred in three dose-escalation patients, of whom one had hepatocellular carcinoma and two had cutaneous melanoma. The purpose of peripheral TCRbeta sequencing was to test whether ivuxolimab changed TCR sequence diversity and led to clonal T-cell expansion. The paper describes the monotherapy dose-escalation part (N of about 57 patients) of the phase I trial of ivuxolimab. On the study overall, not on this receptor specifically: At doses of 0.1 to 3.0 mg/kg, clonal expansion of both CD4+ and CD8+ T cells in blood was seen between baseline and week 6. After ivuxolimab, more expanded clones were found on average in CD8+ T cells than in CD4+ T cells. Low levels of normalized T-cell clonal expansion were also shown by some nonresponding patients. The antigen specificity of the peripheral T cells that underwent clonal expansion was not determined. Partial responders in the 0.1-3.0 mg/kg groups had among the lowest normalized peripheral clonal expansion, especially among CD8+ T cells.

The trial excluded patients who had a history of autoimmune disease or who were on systemic immunosuppression. Peripheral blood for TCR sequencing was collected from all dose cohorts at baseline, on cycle 4 day 1, and on cycle 7 day 1. The samples were taken from a phase I, first-in-human, multicenter, open-label dose-escalation trial of ivuxolimab. Adults with locally advanced or metastatic melanoma, renal cell carcinoma, hepatocellular carcinoma or head and neck squamous cell carcinoma were enrolled in the trial. CD4+ and CD8+ T cells were sorted separately from peripheral blood before TCR sequencing. To sequence the TCRbeta CDR3 region, genomic DNA was isolated from the sorted cells. The immunoSEQ Assay was used to sequence the TCRbeta CDR3 regions. TCRdb mirrors the immuneACCESS table, restricted to in-frame sequences. Some clones are absent from its copies; in checked studies, under half trace to an unresolved V gene, and the reason for the others is unknown. The sample yields 25,000 to 35,000 clones; roughly 83% were counted once. The ten largest make up 20% to 25% of the sample.

The CDR3 starts with the cysteine, ends with the phenylalanine, and has 12 residues. Only the CDR3 part of the read is kept: 36 bases, read in frame from the first base. V gives up 1 base and J gives up 2 bases, and the segment between their germline ends measures 3 bases. Reading the germline V gene gives CDR1 MNHNS and CDR2 SASEGT. In its sample, this clone was seen once. Its antigen remains undetermined. It has no much larger one-base neighbor in the sample; base qualities were not kept. The starting material was CD4+ or CD8+ T cells sorted from blood, obtained in a trial of the OX40 agonist ivuxolimab. The sequence is built from TRBV6-1 and TRBJ2-7, with no D gene named confidently. The source of this sequence is an adult with an advanced solid tumor such as melanoma, head and neck, liver or kidney cancer. At the DNA level, the sequence is TGTGCCAGCAGTGAAGACCCCTACGAGCAGTACTTC. Translated, this is CASSEDPYEQYF.